Shown below are 6 T cell receptor beta chains from a single sample sequenced in a study of T cell repertoires in cytomegalovirus infection. TCRdb reprocessed the reads via MiXCR and lists one record per CDR3 protein. The sample has approximately 400,000 distinct CDR3 sequences, approximately 32% seen once; the top ten hold around 13%. Specimen: PBMCs. Receptors originate from a human donor in good health (CMV status not recorded). Some clones in this sample may be carry-over from other donors' samples.

The chain links TRBV20-1 to TRBJ2-1; TRBD2 is a possible D gene (5 bases). V lost 5 bases and J 4 bases, leaving 15 bases between the germline ends. The CDR3 consists of 14 residues. The germline V gene encodes CDR1 DFQATT and CDR2 SNEGSKA (reference sequence). The CDR3 nucleotides are TGCAGTGCTGATTACCGAACGGGGTACAATGAGCAGTTCTTC. It encodes CSADYRTGYNEQFF.

This clonotype has ten or more counts. J is TRBJ1-3 and V is TRBV7-2; D remains unclear. This CDR3 is 17 amino acids long. Per germline, CDR1 SGHTA and CDR2 FQGNSA. Trimming pared 2 bases from V and 0 bases from J, leaving 14 bases between. The CDR3 spells CASSLSASASSGNTIYF. CDR3 bases: TGTGCCAGCAGCTTATCGGCTTCAGCAAGCTCTGGAAACACCATATATTTT.

This clonotype turned up a few times. The rearrangement links TRBV14 to TRBJ2-7; D gene unclear. Germline loops: CDR1 SGHDN, CDR2 FVKESK. Trimming left V 6 bases short and J 7 bases short, with 16 bases between. The CDR3 is made up of 13 amino acids. The CDR3 loop reads CASRRTTLGEQYF. In DNA form, the CDR3 reads TGTGCCAGCAGACGAACTACGTTAGGAGAGCAGTACTTC.

The chain combines TRBV18 with TRBJ2-7, with 9 bases identical to TRBD1. V was clipped by 4 bases and J by 3 bases; unmatched bases: 7. The germline V gene encodes CDR1 KGHSH and CDR2 LQKENI. This CDR3 spans 15 amino acids. The CDR3 DNA sequence: TGTGCCAGCTCACTCACACCGGGACAGGGCTACGAGCAGTACTTC. Its translation: CASSLTPGQGYEQYF.

This clonotype was found many times. The CDR3 region is CASSSWADTQYF. The CDR3 DNA reads TGTGCCAGCAGCTCTTGGGCTGATACGCAGTATTTT. The chain links TRBV7-6 to TRBJ2-3, with no clear D. Germline values: CDR1 SGHVS, CDR2 FNYEAQ. This CDR3 has 12 amino acids. Trimming cost V 4 bases and J 6 bases, with 8 bases left between them. Looking up the rest from reference TRBV7-6 and TRBJ2-3 gives the full variable domain: GAGVSQSPRYKVTKRGQDVALRCDPISGHVSLYWYRQALGQGPEFLTYFNYEAQQDKSGLPNDRFSAERPEGSISTLTIQRTEQRDSAMYRCASSSWADTQYFGPGTRLTVL.

In regard to this clonotype: A much bigger clone sits one base away, suggesting this may be a read error. The CDR3 region has the DNA TGTGCCAGCAGCCTGAGCGGGGGGGCCTCGGAGCAGTACTTC. It specifies CASSLSGGASEQYF. The V call is TRBV7-9, the J call TRBJ2-7; TRBD2 matches at 10 bases. Germline V gives CDR1 SEHNR, CDR2 FQNEAQ (reference sequence). The CDR3 runs to 14 residues. V lost 5 bases to trimming and J lost 7 bases; unmatched junction nucleotides: 8.